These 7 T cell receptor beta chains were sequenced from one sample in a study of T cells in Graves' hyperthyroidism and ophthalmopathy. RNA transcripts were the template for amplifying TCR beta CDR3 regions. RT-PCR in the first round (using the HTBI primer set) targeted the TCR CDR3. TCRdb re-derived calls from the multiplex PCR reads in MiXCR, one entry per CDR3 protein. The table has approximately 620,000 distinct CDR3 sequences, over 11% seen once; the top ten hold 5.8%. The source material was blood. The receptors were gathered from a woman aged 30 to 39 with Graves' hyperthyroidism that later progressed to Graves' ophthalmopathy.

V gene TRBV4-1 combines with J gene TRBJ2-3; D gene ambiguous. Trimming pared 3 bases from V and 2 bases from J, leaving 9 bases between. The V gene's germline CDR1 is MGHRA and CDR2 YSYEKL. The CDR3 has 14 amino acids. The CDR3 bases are TGCGCCAGCAGCCACGCAGGCGACACAGATACGCAGTATTTT. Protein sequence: CASSHAGDTDTQYF.

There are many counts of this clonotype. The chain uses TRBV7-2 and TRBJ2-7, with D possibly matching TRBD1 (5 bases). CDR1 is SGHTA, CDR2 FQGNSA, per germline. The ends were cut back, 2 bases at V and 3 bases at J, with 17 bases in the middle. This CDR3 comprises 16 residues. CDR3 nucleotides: TGTGCCAGCAGCTTACTCCCTGAGTCAGGGATCTACGAGCAGTACTTC. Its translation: CASSLLPESGIYEQYF.

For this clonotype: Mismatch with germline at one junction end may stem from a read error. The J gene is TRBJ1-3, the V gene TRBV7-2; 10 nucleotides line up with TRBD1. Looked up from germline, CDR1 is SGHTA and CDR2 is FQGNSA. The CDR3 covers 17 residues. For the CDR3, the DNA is TGTGCCGGCAGCTTATTACAGGGACAGGGGCGAGGAAACACCATATATTTT. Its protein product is CAGSLLQGQGRGNTIYF.

The CDR3 DNA follows: TGCGCCAGCAGTCTCGTCCTAGCGGGGCTTAACACCGGGGAGCTGTTTTTT. Encoded protein: CASSLVLAGLNTGELFF. The chain joins TRBV5-1 to TRBJ2-2, with 9 bases aligning to TRBD2. The CDR3 length is 17 residues. Germline V CDR1 and CDR2: SGHRS, YFSETQ. With 5 bases clipped from V and 2 bases from J, the junction kept 10 bases outside the gene matches.

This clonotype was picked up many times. DNA for the CDR3: TGTGCCACCAGTGAATTAGGACATATATACGAGCAGTACTTC. Encoded protein: CATSELGHIYEQYF. The chain employs TRBV24-1 and TRBJ2-7; D possibly corresponds to TRBD1 (5 bases). Trimming took off 4 bases at V and 4 bases at J, with 13 bases between the two ends. Germline CDR1 reads KGHDR; CDR2 reads SFDVKD. The CDR3 has 14 amino acids.

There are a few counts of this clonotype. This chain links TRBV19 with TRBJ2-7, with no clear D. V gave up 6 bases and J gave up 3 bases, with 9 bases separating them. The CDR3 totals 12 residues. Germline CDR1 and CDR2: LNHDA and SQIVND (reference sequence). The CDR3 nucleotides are TGTGCCAGTAGAGGCGGATTCTACGAGCAGTACTTC. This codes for CASRGGFYEQYF.

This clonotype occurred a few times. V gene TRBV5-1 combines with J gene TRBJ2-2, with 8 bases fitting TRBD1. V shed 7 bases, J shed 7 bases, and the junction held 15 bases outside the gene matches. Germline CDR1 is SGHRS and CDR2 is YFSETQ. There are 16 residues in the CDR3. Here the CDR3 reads CASAIPFTGGNGELFF. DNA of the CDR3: TGCGCCAGCGCGATCCCTTTTACAGGGGGAAACGGGGAGCTGTTTTTT.